One and the same sample provided the 15 T cell receptor beta chains below, sequenced in a study of control samples from healthy donors and cancer patients. Here immunoSEQ multiplex PCR was the method, and the copy in TCRdb shows in-frame clones only, minus some. In the table there are fewer than 200,000 clones, 85% to 95% of which are singletons. The sample taken for sequencing was blood. The receptors stem from a man younger than 30 in good health.

The chain employs TRBV2 and TRBJ2-1; 8 positions agree with TRBD2. The CDR3 totals 13 residues. V was pared by 6 bases and J by 7 bases, with 5 bases of the junction left unmatched. CDR1 and CDR2 (germline): SNHLY, FYNNEI. The CDR3 bases are TGTGCCAGCAGCATAGGACTAGCAAATGAGCAGTTCTTC. Translation gives CASSIGLANEQFF.

The chain has TRBV6-1 and TRBJ2-1, with D unclear. This CDR3 is built from 14 residues. The germline V gene has CDR1 MNHNS and CDR2 SASEGT. Deletions cut 3 bases from V and 6 bases from J, with 12 bases between. The CDR3 sequence: CASSDYYRGNEQFF. Written as DNA, the CDR3 is TGTGCCAGCAGTGATTATTACAGAGGCAATGAGCAGTTCTTC.

The chain is built from TRBV4-1 and TRBJ2-1, with D hard to call. The ends were cut back, 0 bases at V and 7 bases at J, with 16 bases in the middle. This CDR3 has 16 amino acids. Looked up from germline, CDR1 is MGHRA and CDR2 is YSYEKL. This CDR3 reads CASSQEGTARSNEQFF. The CDR3 nucleotides read TGCGCCAGCAGCCAAGAGGGTACGGCCCGGTCGAATGAGCAGTTCTTC.

The V gene is TRBV6-5, the J gene TRBJ2-2; 7 bases fit TRBD1. The ends lost 4 bases at V and 5 bases at J; junction bases unmatched: 4. CDR3 length: 14 residues. The V gene's germline CDR1 is MNHEY and CDR2 SVGAGI. The DNA of the CDR3 is TGTGCCAGCAGTTTTAACAGGGGAACCGGGGAGCTGTTTTTT. Translated: CASSFNRGTGELFF.

The chain combines TRBV6-2 or TRBV6-3 with TRBJ2-1; 7 nucleotides match TRBD1. The CDR3 runs to 14 residues. The trim removed 0 bases at V and 9 bases at J, leaving 5 bases unmatched. From germline, CDR1 is MNHEY and CDR2 SVGEGT. DNA for the CDR3: TGTGCCAGCAGTTACTCTAGGGGGCCGGGTGAGCAGTTCTTC. It specifies CASSYSRGPGEQFF.

The chain couples TRBV7-2 to TRBJ2-1; 10 bases fit TRBD2. Unmatched junction bases numbered 4, after V lost 3 bases and J lost 5 bases. The CDR3 covers 15 residues. Per the germline V gene, CDR1 is SGHTA and CDR2 is FQGNSA. The CDR3 DNA is TGTGCCAGCAGCTTGAAAGCGGGGGGGCACAATGAGCAGTTCTTC. It translates to CASSLKAGGHNEQFF.

The chain links TRBV25-1 to TRBJ2-6; maybe TRBD1 (6 bases). The CDR3 contains 18 residues. From germline, CDR1 is MGHDK and CDR2 SYGVNS. With 1 base removed from V and 6 bases from J, the gap between germline ends came to 19 bases. The CDR3 bases are TGTGCCAGCAGTGAATTGGGAACAGGGATCACTCAGGCCAACGTCCTGACTTTC. Amino acid sequence: CASSELGTGITQANVLTF.

The chain links TRBV3-1 (or the pseudogene TRBV3-2) to TRBJ1-1, with D perhaps TRBD1 (6 bases). Germline lookup yields CDR1 LGHDT and CDR2 YNNKEL (reference sequence). This CDR3 has 11 amino acids. Trimming took off 1 base at V and 10 bases at J, with 7 bases between the two ends. The CDR3 DNA is TGTGCCAGCAGCCAAGGGGGGCCAGCTTTCTTT. Translation: CASSQGGPAFF.

The rearrangement uses TRBV25-1 and TRBJ2-5; D is perhaps TRBD1 (5 bases). The CDR3 runs to 14 residues. Germline CDR1 MGHDK, CDR2 SYGVNS. Trimming stripped 4 bases from V and 2 bases from J, with 11 bases between. CDR3 residues: CASSVAGSQETQYF. Here the CDR3 DNA reads TGTGCCAGCAGTGTAGCAGGGTCGCAAGAGACCCAGTACTTC.

This chain links TRBV6-5 with TRBJ2-5; 8 positions agree with TRBD1. This CDR3 region has 16 residues. Germline CDR1 and CDR2: MNHEY and SVGAGI. The V segment lost 2 bases and the J segment 0 bases; nucleotides outside the gene matches: 5. The CDR3 coding sequence is TGTGCCAGCAGTTACGACGCGACAGGGGACCAAGAGACCCAGTACTTC. Translated, it gives CASSYDATGDQETQYF.

The rearrangement uses TRBV18 and TRBJ2-2, with D possibly matching TRBD2 (6 bases). With 5 bases removed from V and 2 bases from J, the gap between germline ends came to 9 bases. Germline V gene lookup returns CDR1 KGHSH and CDR2 LQKENI. This CDR3 has 14 residues. The CDR3, as DNA: TGTGCCAGCTCATCACTAGCAAACACCGGGGAGCTGTTTTTT. Encoded protein: CASSSLANTGELFF.

V usage is TRBV28 and J usage is TRBJ1-2; TRBD1 aligns across 11 bases. This CDR3 has 14 residues. Looked up from germline, CDR1 is MDHEN and CDR2 is SYDVKM. J was trimmed by 7 bases and V by 7 bases; bases with no gene match: 8. DNA of the CDR3: TGTGCCAGCACCCGGACAGGGGGCTTCTTTGGCTACACCTTC. Translation: CASTRTGGFFGYTF.

V usage is TRBV9 and J usage is TRBJ2-2, with D maybe TRBD2 (5 bases). Trimming removed 0 bases at V and 5 bases at J, with 14 bases between. This CDR3 spans 16 amino acids. Germline assignment: CDR1 SGDLS and CDR2 YYNGEE. CDR3 DNA: TGTGCCAGCAGCGTAGTCGGGATGGCTGGTACCGGGGAGCTGTTTTTT. It is translated as CASSVVGMAGTGELFF.

The chain is built from TRBV7-3 and TRBJ1-1; D is perhaps TRBD1 (5 bases). V was shortened by 6 bases and J by 2 bases, with 13 bases between the two germline ends. The CDR3 is 14 amino acids. The germline V gene has CDR1 SGHTA and CDR2 FQGTGA. The CDR3 DNA sequence: TGTGCCAGCAGGACGGACACAGGCAACACTGAAGCTTTCTTT. This encodes CASRTDTGNTEAFF.

J is TRBJ1-4 and V is TRBV3-1 (or the pseudogene TRBV3-2), with 8 bases lining up with TRBD1. This CDR3 comprises 15 residues. CDR1 is LGHDT and CDR2 is YNNKEL in the germline V gene (reference sequence). Germline trimming cut 4 bases from V and 5 bases from J; bases unmatched to any gene: 6. The CDR3 DNA reads TGTGCCAGCAGCCGTCAACGGGACAGGAATGAAAAACTGTTTTTT. Its translation is CASSRQRDRNEKLFF.